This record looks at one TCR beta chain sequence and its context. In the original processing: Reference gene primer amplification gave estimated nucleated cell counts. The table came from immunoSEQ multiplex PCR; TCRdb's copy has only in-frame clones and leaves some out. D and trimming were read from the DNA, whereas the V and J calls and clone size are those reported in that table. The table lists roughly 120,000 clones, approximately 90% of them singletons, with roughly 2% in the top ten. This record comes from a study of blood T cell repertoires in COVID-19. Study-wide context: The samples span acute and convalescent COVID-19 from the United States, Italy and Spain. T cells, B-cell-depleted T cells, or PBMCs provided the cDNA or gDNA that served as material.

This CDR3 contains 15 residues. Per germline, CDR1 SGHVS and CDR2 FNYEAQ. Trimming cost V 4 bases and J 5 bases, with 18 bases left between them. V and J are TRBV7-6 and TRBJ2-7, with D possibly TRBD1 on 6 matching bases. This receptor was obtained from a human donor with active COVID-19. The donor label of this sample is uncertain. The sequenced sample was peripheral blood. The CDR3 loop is CASSYSPTGTDEQYF. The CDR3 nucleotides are TGTGCCAGCAGCTACAGCCCGACAGGCACGGACGAGCAGTACTTC.